This T cell receptor (beta chain) was recovered during a study of CD4 T cells in relation to SARS-CoV-2 and coronaviruses (dated by TCRdb to the early 2020s). Notes on the research overall: In the ViraFEST assay, PBMCs were grown with antigen for around ten days, and TCR beta CDR3s were then sequenced to identify antigen-specific clonal expansions. The Adaptive Biotechnologies TCR-sequencing kit was used to sequence samples from a few pre-COVID donors and the naive versus memory experiments, whereas other data were Illumina-based. Patient-derived lymphoblastoid cell lines were used to map the HLA restriction of shared crossreactive spike epitopes. Expansion assays from other donors in the study were sequenced with a different, Illumina-based TCR-beta assay. The study assessed, at the TCR clonotype level, memory CD4+ T cell crossreactivity between SARS-CoV-2 and common cold coronavirus spike proteins. The negative reference condition was either a culture with an HIV-1 Nef peptide pool or a culture with no peptide. General study outcomes and caveats: Small numbers of patients and of tested TCRs limited the study. Crossreactive clones showed significantly weaker SARS-CoV-2-driven expansion than monoreactive clones, consistent with antigenic imprinting. In about 71% of donors, memory CD4+ clonotypes turned up that crossrecognized SARS-CoV-2 and at least one common cold coronavirus spike. No donor contributed both pre-pandemic and post-infection samples, which limited tracing the source of pre-existing responses. Because the crossreactivity analysis focused on spike protein, crossreactivity against other viral proteins was not assessed.

Library prep was done by the immunoSEQ multiplex PCR assay. The authors processed their data as follows. During preprocessing, nonproductive sequences were removed, as were CDR3s that did not start with C, did not end with F or W, or were shorter than 7 amino acids. The MANAFEST web app was used to call antigen-specific clonotypes on the basis of expansion compared with the reference and with other culture wells. A clone counted as positive if significantly expanded in 2 of 3 replicate wells versus the reference culture at FDR below 0.05. A further requirement for positive clones was significant expansion compared with all other tandem wells, along with an odds ratio above 5. After three terminal residues were trimmed from each end, CDR3 homology was quantified as pairwise Levenshtein distance using the stringdist R package. TCRdb took over this immuneACCESS table, retaining in-frame rearrangements with V and J assigned. Such tables are incomplete; in checked studies, under half of the missing clones stem from an unresolved V gene, and the remainder is unexplained. The DNA was the basis for D and trimming; V, J and clone size are from that table. The sample records roughly 30,000 clones, 74% of which are singletons. The leading ten clones occupy under 25% of the sample.

CD4+ T cells from unexposed donors were collected before the COVID-19 pandemic (2011-2018). Following 10 days of culture, the EasySep CD4+ T cell isolation kit was used to isolate CD4+ T cells. As cell number allowed, CD4+ T cells from unexposed donors were tested for reactivity to SARS-CoV-2 S and N and to four common cold coronavirus spike pools. About 2.2 million PBMCs per well were cultured in IMDM with around 4.8% human AB serum and about 10 IU/ml IL-2. Half of the culture medium was replaced with fresh IL-2-containing medium on days 3 and 7. In general, every peptide culture condition was set up in three replicate wells. The leukapheresis product used for the unexposed donors was purchased from a commercial source. Ficoll-Paque PLUS gradient centrifugation was used to isolate PBMCs from either whole blood or leukapheresis product. PBMCs were either used fresh in the expansion assay or cryopreserved at -140 degrees C. The QIAamp Micro DNA Kit was used to extract genomic DNA from the CD4+ T cells.

In regard to this clone: It has no known antigen specificity. The record has no base qualities; no much larger clone is one base away.

V ends up 4 bases short and J 3 bases short, with an unmatched junction base count of 6. CDR1 and CDR2, looked up from the germline V gene, are SGHRS and YFSETQ. The CDR3 spans 15 residues, from the cysteine through the phenylalanine. The only DNA kept is the CDR3, 45 bases in frame from the first base. The sample comprised CD4+ T cells from PBMCs, cultured in vitro. This receptor was obtained from a human donor in good health. The rearranged chain carries TRBV5-1 and TRBJ2-7; 11 bases in between match TRBD1. Here the CDR3 is given as CASSTGTGGFYEQYF. The nucleotides are TGCGCCAGCAGCACCGGGACAGGGGGTTTCTACGAGCAGTACTTC. This CDR3, with the reference TRBV5-1 and TRBJ2-7 proteins standing in past its ends, gives the full variable domain KAGVTQTPRYLIKTRGQQVTLSCSPISGHRSVSWYQQTPGQGLQFLFEYFSETQRNKGNFPGRFSGRQFSNSRSEMNVSTLELGDSALYLCASSTGTGGFYEQYFGPGTRLTVT.